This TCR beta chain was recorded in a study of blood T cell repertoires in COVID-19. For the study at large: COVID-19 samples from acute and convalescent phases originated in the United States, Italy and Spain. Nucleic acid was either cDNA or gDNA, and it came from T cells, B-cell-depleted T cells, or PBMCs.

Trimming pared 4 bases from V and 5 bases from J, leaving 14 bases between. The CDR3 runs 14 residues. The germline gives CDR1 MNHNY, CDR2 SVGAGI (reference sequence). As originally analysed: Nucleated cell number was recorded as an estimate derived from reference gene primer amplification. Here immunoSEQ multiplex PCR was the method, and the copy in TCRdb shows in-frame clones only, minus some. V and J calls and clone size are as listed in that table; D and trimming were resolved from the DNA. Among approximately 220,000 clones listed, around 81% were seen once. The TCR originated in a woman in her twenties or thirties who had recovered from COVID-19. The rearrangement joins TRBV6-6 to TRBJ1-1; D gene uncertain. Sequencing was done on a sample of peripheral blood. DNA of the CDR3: TGTGCCAGCAGTTCCCTAAACTATGGGACTGAAGCTTTCTTT. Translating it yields CASSSLNYGTEAFF.